A single TCR beta chain is shown here with its context. Its antigen is as yet unknown. From germline, CDR1 is SNHLY and CDR2 FYNNEI. Trimming removed 6 bases from V and 8 bases from J; junction bases left unmatched: 12. The CDR3 runs to 15 residues. These data come from a study of T-cell memory formation after mild COVID-19. 5'RACE with constant-segment primers built TCRalpha and TCRbeta cDNA libraries with UMIs. TCRdb called the 5' RACE reads again in MiXCR, with one record for every CDR3 protein. Among approximately 450,000 distinct CDR3 sequences listed, roughly 18% were seen once. Study findings and constraints: Most CD4+ clones that shrank were in CM and EM, while CD8+ ones turned up in EMRA. Within pre-infection memory, some responding clones were found, suggesting cross-reactive memory joined.

The sample comprised PBMCs or a T cell subset sorted from them (not recorded which). The sequence came from an adult woman who had mild COVID-19 (a few samples of this study predate the infection). Cell type and time point are not known. The chain joins TRBV2 to TRBJ1-5; 8 nucleotides agree with TRBD1. The CDR3: CASRGGTGPRKPQHF. The CDR3 DNA is TGTGCCAGCAGGGGCGGGACAGGACCTCGAAAGCCCCAGCATTTT.